Below, 29 T cell receptor beta chains from the same sample are listed, as sequenced in a study of T cells in Graves' hyperthyroidism and ophthalmopathy. RNA transcripts served as the template for amplifying TCR beta CDR3 regions. In the first-round RT-PCR of the TCR CDR3, the HTBI primer set was used. TCRdb independently ran MiXCR on the multiplex PCR reads; one entry per CDR3 protein. In the table there are about 270,000 distinct CDR3 sequences, 25% to 30% of which are singletons. What was sequenced was blood. These receptors all stem from a man in his forties with Graves' hyperthyroidism that later progressed to Graves' ophthalmopathy.

This sequence joins TRBV6-2 or TRBV6-3 and TRBJ2-5; no definite D call. Trimming took 4 bases from V and 5 from J, leaving 11 bases between them. Germline V gives CDR1 MNHEY, CDR2 SVGEGT. This CDR3 has 13 residues. The DNA for the CDR3 is TGTGCCAGCAGTTTAGGACGCTATGAGACCCAGTACTTC. Its protein is CASSLGRYETQYF.

This clonotype was counted ten times or more. The chain employs TRBV6-1 and TRBJ1-5; no clear D. The V end lost 7 bases, the J end lost 0 bases, and 13 bases lay between the germline ends. Germline-derived CDR1 and CDR2 are MNHNS and SASEGT. The CDR3 length is 15 residues. Here the CDR3 DNA reads TGTGCCAGCAAAAACAGAGAGGTTAGCAATCAGCCCCAGCATTTT. This codes for CASKNREVSNQPQHF.

This clonotype has at least ten counts. The chain has TRBV20-1 and TRBJ1-6; D remains ambiguous. Germline V lookup: CDR1 DFQATT, CDR2 SNEGSKA (reference sequence). The CDR3 has 13 amino acids. Trimming stripped 5 bases from V and 8 bases from J, with 13 bases between. In DNA form, the CDR3 reads TGCAGTGCTTCCAAGGGTATCTATTCACCCCTCCACTTT. Protein: CSASKGIYSPLHF.

Ten or more counts support this clonotype. The chain has TRBV6-2 or TRBV6-3 and TRBJ1-3; 9 bases line up with TRBD1. Germline V lookup: CDR1 MNHEY, CDR2 SVGEGT. V lost 2 bases and J lost 1; bases outside the gene matches: 9. The CDR3 extends over 18 amino acids. The CDR3: CASSYIPGTGSSGNTIYF. CDR3 DNA sequence: TGTGCCAGCAGTTACATTCCCGGGACAGGGTCTTCTGGAAACACCATATATTTT.

This clonotype was detected ten times or more. This sequence joins TRBV29-1 and TRBJ2-2, with 13 bases lining up with TRBD2. The CDR3 sequence is 15 residues long. Trimming removed 6 bases from V and 4 bases from J; junction bases left unmatched: 5. CDR1 is SQVTM, CDR2 ANQGSEA, per germline. DNA of the CDR3: TGCAGCGTAGGGACTAGCGGGACCGTCACCGGGGAGCTGTTTTTT. It yields the protein CSVGTSGTVTGELFF.

This clonotype was seen at least ten times. This rearrangement joins TRBV29-1 to TRBJ1-2, with D maybe TRBD1 (6 bases). V dropped 1 base and J dropped 8 bases, with 23 bases sitting between them. Germline CDR1 SQVTM, CDR2 ANQGSEA. The CDR3 is made up of 16 amino acids. DNA for the CDR3: TGCAGCGTTGAAGGGGGGAACGCCGGGACAACTGGGGGCTACACCTTC. Residues: CSVEGGNAGTTGGYTF.

This clonotype showed up many times. J is TRBJ2-7 and V is TRBV28; TRBD1 is a possible D gene (6 bases). The length of the CDR3 is 14 residues. V lost 3 bases and J 4 bases, leaving 13 bases between the germline ends. CDR1 and CDR2 from the germline V gene are MDHEN and SYDVKM. CDR3 loop: CASSFSGQIYEQYF. CDR3 sequence (DNA): TGTGCCAGCAGTTTCTCCGGACAGATTTACGAGCAGTACTTC.

This clonotype was observed at least ten times. V gene TRBV2 combines with J gene TRBJ1-5; D is unclear. CDR3 length: 13 amino acids. CDR1 is SNHLY, CDR2 FYNNEI, per germline. The V end lost 3 bases, the J end lost 6 bases, and 9 bases lay between the germline ends. The CDR3, as DNA: TGTGCCAGCAGTGACATAAGGGTTCAGCCCCAGCATTTT. This sequence encodes CASSDIRVQPQHF.

This clonotype showed up many times. This chain connects TRBV20-1 to TRBJ1-2; no reliable D call. Trimming shortened V by 2 bases and J by 1 base, and 8 bases separated the two germline ends. CDR1 is DFQATT, CDR2 SNEGSKA, per germline (reference sequence). This CDR3 spans 13 amino acids. CDR3 nucleotides: TGCAGTGCTAGATTGTTGCATAACTATGGCTACACCTTC. Translated, it gives CSARLLHNYGYTF.

The chain couples TRBV7-8 to TRBJ2-3; D may be TRBD2 (5 bases). V was pared by 5 bases and J by 1 base, with 13 bases between. Germline V gives CDR1 SGHVS, CDR2 FQNEAQ. The CDR3 totals 15 residues. CDR3: CASSPGLGRTDTQYF. The CDR3 DNA is TGTGCCAGCAGCCCAGGACTCGGTCGCACAGATACGCAGTATTTT.

This clonotype was seen repeatedly, ten times or more. The chain couples TRBV6-2 or TRBV6-3 to TRBJ2-7; a weak D match, TRBD2 (6 bases). Germline V gene data show CDR1 as MNHEY and CDR2 as SVGEGT. The CDR3 consists of 13 residues. The V and J ends lost 0 bases and 6 bases respectively, with 9 bases between them. The CDR3 DNA reads TGTGCCAGCAGTTACTCTGGGAGGTCCGAGCAGTACTTC. Translating gives CASSYSGRSEQYF.

This clonotype was seen more than once but under ten times. This chain links TRBV28 with TRBJ1-5; no firm D call. This CDR3 contains 14 residues. CDR1 and CDR2 from the germline V gene are MDHEN and SYDVKM. V was cut by 4 bases and J by 5 bases, with 12 bases left in between. The CDR3 region has the DNA TGTGCCAGCAGTTCCGATCGCCCCTATCAGCCCCAGCATTTT. This encodes CASSSDRPYQPQHF. Full variable domain (outside the CDR3, taken from reference TRBV28 and TRBJ1-5): DVKVTQSSRYLVKRTGEKVFLECVQDMDHENMFWYRQDPGLGLRLIYFSYDVKMKEKGDIPEGYSVSREKKERFSLILESASTNQTSMYLCASSSDRPYQPQHFGDGTRLSIL.

This clonotype was seen at least ten times. V and J are TRBV29-1 and TRBJ2-2, with D perhaps TRBD1 (5 bases). CDR3 length: 12 amino acids. V lost 4 bases, J lost 5 bases, and 8 bases lay in between. The germline gives CDR1 SQVTM, CDR2 ANQGSEA. CDR3 nucleotide sequence: TGCAGCGTTGGGACATCAACCGGGGAGCTGTTTTTT. It codes for CSVGTSTGELFF.

This clonotype was counted many times. The V gene is TRBV18, the J gene TRBJ2-7; the D is unclear. V lost 2 bases and J lost 7, with 9 bases in between. In germline, CDR1 is KGHSH, CDR2 LQKENI. The CDR3 is 12 residues long. The CDR3 region is CASSPTVGEQYF. Here the CDR3 DNA reads TGTGCCAGCTCACCAACGGTGGGGGAGCAGTACTTC.

This clonotype was observed at least ten times. The CDR3 spells CASSSRTLNTEAFF. CDR3 sequence (DNA): TGTGCCAGCAGTTCCCGGACACTGAACACTGAAGCTTTCTTT. The chain has TRBV6-5 and TRBJ1-1; maybe TRBD1 (5 bases). The germline V gene has CDR1 MNHEY and CDR2 SVGAGI. The CDR3 covers 14 residues. Trimming removed 4 bases from V and 0 bases from J, with 9 bases in between.

The chain couples TRBV28 to TRBJ2-7, with D unresolved. The CDR3 sequence is 10 residues long. Germline-derived CDR1 and CDR2 are MDHEN and SYDVKM. V lost 7 bases to trimming and J lost 8 bases, with 9 bases between them. The CDR3 DNA is TGTGCCAGCATTGGTCGCAAGCAGTACTTC. Protein sequence: CASIGRKQYF.

This clonotype was counted ten times or more. It may be a read error: a sequence one base away is much more abundant. V gene TRBV24-1 combines with J gene TRBJ2-5, with TRBD1 matching over 7 bases. This CDR3 contains 15 residues. Germline V gives CDR1 KGHDR, CDR2 SFDVKD. The DNA for the CDR3 is TGTGCCACCAGTGATTTAACAGGGGACCAAGGGACCCAGTACTTC. Its translation is CATSDLTGDQGTQYF.

In its sample, this clonotype was seen many times. The J gene is TRBJ2-7, the V gene TRBV24-1, with 8 nucleotides matching TRBD1. The germline V gene encodes CDR1 KGHDR and CDR2 SFDVKD. Unmatched junction bases numbered 11, after V lost 5 bases and J lost 3 bases. The CDR3 has 16 amino acids. CDR3 sequence (DNA): TGTGCCACCAGTGGCCAGGCCGGGACAGGAGGCTACGAGCAGTACTTC. Translated, it gives CATSGQAGTGGYEQYF.

As concerns this clonotype: Possible read error: a much larger clone is one base away. The CDR3 bases are TGCGCCAGCAGCCAAGCCGGGACAGTGTTGTACGAGCAGTACTTC. Protein: CASSQAGTVLYEQYF. This chain uses TRBV4-1 with TRBJ2-7; 7 nucleotides line up with TRBD1. The CDR3 runs to 15 residues. Germline V CDR1 and CDR2: MGHRA, YSYEKL. The V gene end was trimmed by 1 base and the J gene end by 4 bases; junction bases not matched to a gene: 7.

This chain links TRBV12-3 or TRBV12-4 with TRBJ2-5; D not resolved. This CDR3 has 13 amino acids. V was cut by 3 bases and J by 4 bases, with 9 bases left in between. The CDR3 protein is CASSFGATETQYF. CDR3 in DNA: TGTGCCAGCAGTTTCGGAGCTACAGAGACCCAGTACTTC.

This chain links TRBV27 with TRBJ1-2; D unresolved. There are 13 residues in the CDR3. Trimming removed 4 bases from V and 6 bases from J, with 12 bases in between. Germline CDR1 and CDR2: MNHEY and SMNVEV (reference sequence). CDR3 DNA sequence: TGTGCCAGCAGTTACTCCGGGAATGATGGCTACACCTTC. It translates to CASSYSGNDGYTF.

This clonotype was picked up many times. The chain has TRBV24-1 and TRBJ1-5, with D unclear. This CDR3 is 14 amino acids long. Trimming pared 4 bases from V and 0 bases from J, leaving 6 bases between. CDR1 and CDR2 (germline): KGHDR, SFDVKD. CDR3 coding DNA: TGTGCCACCAGTGACGTATATAGCAATCAGCCCCAGCATTTT. This translates into CATSDVYSNQPQHF.

In this sample, this clonotype turned up a few times. V usage is TRBV6-1 and J usage is TRBJ1-5, with 7 bases that match TRBD1. Germline V gene data show CDR1 as MNHNS and CDR2 as SASEGT. CDR3 length equals 16 residues. V was clipped by 6 bases and J by 2 bases; unmatched bases: 10. The CDR3: CASRAGTALRNQPQHF. The CDR3 nucleotides read TGTGCCAGCAGGGCCGGGACAGCTCTCCGCAATCAGCCCCAGCATTTT.

This clonotype was detected many times. The chain carries TRBV6-1 and TRBJ2-7, with 9 bases aligning to TRBD2. The length of the CDR3 is 15 residues. Trimming at V came to 8 bases and at J to 6 bases, leaving 14 bases not matched to a gene. Germline V gene sequence: CDR1 MNHNS, CDR2 SASEGT. CDR3 sequence: CASRGAPSGISEQYF. CDR3 nucleotide sequence: TGTGCCAGCCGTGGGGCCCCTAGCGGGATCTCCGAGCAGTACTTC.

V is TRBV6-2 or TRBV6-3 and J is TRBJ1-3, with D unclear. This CDR3 is built from 14 residues. CDR1 and CDR2 (germline): MNHEY, SVGEGT. Trimming shortened V by 6 bases and J by 2 bases, and 11 bases separated the two germline ends. The CDR3 DNA reads TGTGCCAGCAGATCCGGATGGGCTGGAAACACCATATATTTT. This encodes CASRSGWAGNTIYF.

The rearrangement joins TRBV28 to TRBJ1-2, with D maybe TRBD1 (6 bases). The germline V gene encodes CDR1 MDHEN and CDR2 SYDVKM. The germline V and J ends were trimmed by 4 bases and 5 bases, with 8 bases remaining between them. There are 12 residues in the CDR3. The CDR3 DNA follows: TGTGCCAGCAGTTCCGGACAGTATGGCTACACCTTC. Protein sequence: CASSSGQYGYTF.

The chain recombines TRBV5-1 with TRBJ2-7; perhaps TRBD1 as D (5 bases). With 3 bases removed from V and 3 bases from J, the gap between germline ends came to 16 bases. This CDR3 region has 15 residues. CDR1 and CDR2 (germline): SGHRS, YFSETQ. In DNA, the CDR3 is TGCGCCAGCAGCTCGGTTGTCCTCAGGGACTACGAGCAGTACTTC. Its protein is CASSSVVLRDYEQYF.

This clonotype was seen ten or more times. The rearrangement joins TRBV5-1 to TRBJ2-2; 8 bases map to TRBD2. This CDR3 has 17 residues. From germline, CDR1 is SGHRS and CDR2 YFSETQ. With 1 base clipped from V and 4 bases from J, the junction kept 9 bases outside the gene matches. CDR3 in amino acids: CASSLTPGLVGTGELFF. In nucleotides, the CDR3 is TGCGCCAGCAGCTTGACCCCGGGACTAGTGGGCACCGGGGAGCTGTTTTTT. The whole variable domain, filled in from reference TRBV5-1 and TRBJ2-2, reads KAGVTQTPRYLIKTRGQQVTLSCSPISGHRSVSWYQQTPGQGLQFLFEYFSETQRNKGNFPGRFSGRQFSNSRSEMNVSTLELGDSALYLCASSLTPGLVGTGELFFGEGSRLTVL.

This clonotype was seen at least ten times. The V gene is TRBV5-1, the J gene TRBJ1-2; the D gene is possibly TRBD1 (5 bases). CDR1 and CDR2 from the germline V gene are SGHRS and YFSETQ. The CDR3 has 13 amino acids. V was cut by 0 bases and J by 3 bases, with 6 bases left in between. CDR3 in DNA: TGCGCCAGCAGCTTGGTGGGGGACTATGGCTACACCTTC. Its protein is CASSLVGDYGYTF.